This TCR beta chain is from a study of T cell changes during pregnancy in multiple sclerosis. The sample holds one count of this clone. The germline gives CDR1 SSHAT, CDR2 FNYEAQ (reference sequence). This CDR3 region has 15 residues. V trimming: 3 bases; J trimming: 5 bases; junction bases outside the gene matches: 1. The repertoire was sequenced with immunoSEQ multiplex PCR; TCRdb's copy has only in-frame clones and lacks some. The table has 48,000 or so clones, roughly 88% seen once; the top ten hold roughly 1.2%. The sequence was collected from a female donor with multiple sclerosis, enrolled in a pregnancy study. The chain has TRBV7-7 and TRBJ2-1, with 13 bases aligning to TRBD2. The sample consisted of CD4+ T cells from peripheral blood mononuclear cells, taken in the second trimester of pregnancy. The CDR3 DNA reads TGTGCCAGCAGCTTTGGGACTAGCGGGAACAATGAGCAGTTCTTC. It specifies CASSFGTSGNNEQFF.